Listed below are T cell receptor beta chains from one sample, sequenced in a study of blood T cell repertoires in COVID-19. The assay was immunoSEQ multiplex PCR, and TCRdb's table has in-frame clones only and misses some. Here the sample spans roughly 80,000 clones, approximately 87% being singletons. Sample: peripheral blood. The receptors come from a man at least 80 years old in a cohort sampled during active COVID-19. Both conserved end residues are part of each CDR3. A D gene is named only where the DNA matches it firmly. Where a row states a size, it is once, few, many or the class of an expanded clone; other rows omit it.

v_gene,d_gene,j_gene,abundance,CDR3nt,CDR3aa
TRBV7-2,.,TRBJ2-3,.,TGTGCCAGCAGCCCGAACACTGACAGCTACCCGGATACGCAGTATTTT,CASSPNTDSYPDTQYF
TRBV27,TRBD2,TRBJ2-3,.,TGTGCCAGCAGTTCTCCCCGGCGGGGGGGGACTAGCACAGATACGCAGTATTTT,CASSSPRRGGTSTDTQYF
TRBV19,.,TRBJ1-5,.,TGTGCCAGTAGTATAGTCGACAGTAATCAGCCCCAGCATTTT,CASSIVDSNQPQHF
TRBV2,TRBD1,TRBJ2-7,.,TGTGCCAGCACCTGGGACAGGGGGCGGTTCTACGAGCAGTACTTC,CASTWDRGRFYEQYF
TRBV3-1/TRBV3-2,TRBD2,TRBJ2-1,.,TGTGCCAGCAGCTCGACTAGCGGGGGGGCTCGGAATGAGCAGTTCTTC,CASSSTSGGARNEQFF
TRBV7-3,.,TRBJ2-5,.,TGTGCCAGCAGCTTAGGGGGGAGGAAAGAGACCCAGTACTTC,CASSLGGRKETQYF
TRBV5-1,TRBD1,TRBJ2-5,.,TGCGCCAGCAGCTGGGGGACAGGGATAGAAGAGACCCAGTACTTC,CASSWGTGIEETQYF
TRBV3-1/TRBV3-2,.,TRBJ2-6,.,TGTGCCAGCAGCCTCTTTGGGGCCAACGTCCTGACTTTC,CASSLFGANVLTF
TRBV5-1,.,TRBJ2-3,.,TGCGCCAGCAGCTTCTTGGGTGCGGGGCCAGATACGCAGTATTTT,CASSFLGAGPDTQYF
TRBV19,.,TRBJ1-2,few,TGTGCCAGTACCCGGGGGGGTCCCTACTATGGCTACACCTTC,CASTRGGPYYGYTF